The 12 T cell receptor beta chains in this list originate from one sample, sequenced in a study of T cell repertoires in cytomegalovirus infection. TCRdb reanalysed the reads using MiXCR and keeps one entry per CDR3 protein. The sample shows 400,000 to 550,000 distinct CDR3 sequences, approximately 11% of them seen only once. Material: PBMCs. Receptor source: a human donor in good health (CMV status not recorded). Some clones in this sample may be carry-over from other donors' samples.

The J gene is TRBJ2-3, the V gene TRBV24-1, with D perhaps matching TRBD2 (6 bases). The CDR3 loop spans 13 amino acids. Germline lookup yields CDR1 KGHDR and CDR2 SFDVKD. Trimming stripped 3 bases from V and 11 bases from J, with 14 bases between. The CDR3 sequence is CATSDPGGRRQYF. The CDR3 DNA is TGTGCCACCAGTGATCCCGGTGGGAGGCGGCAGTATTTT.

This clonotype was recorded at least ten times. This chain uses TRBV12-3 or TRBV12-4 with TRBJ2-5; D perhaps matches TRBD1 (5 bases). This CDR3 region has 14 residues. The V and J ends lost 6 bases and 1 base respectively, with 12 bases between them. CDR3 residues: CASSPPGPQETQYF. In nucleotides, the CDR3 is TGTGCCAGCAGCCCCCCAGGGCCCCAAGAGACCCAGTACTTC.

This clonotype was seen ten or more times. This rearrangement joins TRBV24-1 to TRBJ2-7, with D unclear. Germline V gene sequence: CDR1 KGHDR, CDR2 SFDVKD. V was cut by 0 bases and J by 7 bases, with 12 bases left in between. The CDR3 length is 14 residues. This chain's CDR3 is CATSDLRDGGEQYF. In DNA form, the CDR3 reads TGTGCCACCAGTGATTTGCGAGATGGTGGTGAGCAGTACTTC.

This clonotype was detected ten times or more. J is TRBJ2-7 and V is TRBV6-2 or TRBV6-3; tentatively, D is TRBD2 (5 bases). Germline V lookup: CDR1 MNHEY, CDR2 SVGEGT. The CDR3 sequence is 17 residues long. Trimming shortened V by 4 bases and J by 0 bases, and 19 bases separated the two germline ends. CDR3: CASSSVRLSDSSYEQYF. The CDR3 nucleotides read TGTGCCAGCAGTTCCGTCAGACTATCCGACTCCTCCTACGAGCAGTACTTC.

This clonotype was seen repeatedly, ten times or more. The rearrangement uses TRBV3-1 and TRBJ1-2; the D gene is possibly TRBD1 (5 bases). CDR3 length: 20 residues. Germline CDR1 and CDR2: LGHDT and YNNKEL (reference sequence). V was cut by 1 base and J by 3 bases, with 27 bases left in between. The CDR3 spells CASSQALNAPSRAAYYGYTF. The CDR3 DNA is TGTGCCAGCAGCCAAGCCCTAAACGCACCGAGCAGGGCAGCTTACTATGGCTACACCTTC.

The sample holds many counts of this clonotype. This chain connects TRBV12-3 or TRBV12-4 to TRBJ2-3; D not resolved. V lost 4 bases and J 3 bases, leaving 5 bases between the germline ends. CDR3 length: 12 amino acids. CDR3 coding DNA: TGTGCCAGCAGTTGGGCAACAGATACGCAGTATTTT. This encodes CASSWATDTQYF.

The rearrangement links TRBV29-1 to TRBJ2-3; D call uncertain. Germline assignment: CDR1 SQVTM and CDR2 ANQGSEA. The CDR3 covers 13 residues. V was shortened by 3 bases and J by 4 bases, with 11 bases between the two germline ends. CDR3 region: CSVDVGYADTQYF. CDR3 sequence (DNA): TGCAGCGTTGACGTTGGCTACGCAGATACGCAGTATTTT.

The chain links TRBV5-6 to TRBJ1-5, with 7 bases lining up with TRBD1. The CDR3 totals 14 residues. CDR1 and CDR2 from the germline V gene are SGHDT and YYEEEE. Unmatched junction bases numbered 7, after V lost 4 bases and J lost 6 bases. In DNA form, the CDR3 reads TGTGCCAGCAGCCCAGGGGGAGGGAGTCAGCCCCAGCATTTT. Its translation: CASSPGGGSQPQHF.

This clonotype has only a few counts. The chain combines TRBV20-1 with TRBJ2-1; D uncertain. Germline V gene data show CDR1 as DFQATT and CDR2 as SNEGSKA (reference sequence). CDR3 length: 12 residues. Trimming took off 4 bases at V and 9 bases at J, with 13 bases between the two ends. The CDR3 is CSAMDGSFEQFF. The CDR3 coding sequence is TGCAGTGCTATGGACGGTAGCTTTGAGCAGTTCTTC.

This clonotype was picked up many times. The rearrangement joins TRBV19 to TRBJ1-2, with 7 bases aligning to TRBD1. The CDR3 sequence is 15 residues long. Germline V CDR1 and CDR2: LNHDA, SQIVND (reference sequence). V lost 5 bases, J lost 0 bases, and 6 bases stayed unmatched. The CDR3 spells CASSLGQQANYGYTF. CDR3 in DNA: TGTGCCAGTAGTCTGGGACAGCAAGCTAACTATGGCTACACCTTC.

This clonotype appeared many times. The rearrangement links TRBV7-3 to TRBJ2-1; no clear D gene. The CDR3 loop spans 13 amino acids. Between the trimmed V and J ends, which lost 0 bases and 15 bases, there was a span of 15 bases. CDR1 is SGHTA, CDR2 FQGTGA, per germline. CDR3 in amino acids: CASSLTGPENGFF. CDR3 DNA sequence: TGTGCCAGCAGCTTAACAGGACCGGAGAATGGGTTCTTC.

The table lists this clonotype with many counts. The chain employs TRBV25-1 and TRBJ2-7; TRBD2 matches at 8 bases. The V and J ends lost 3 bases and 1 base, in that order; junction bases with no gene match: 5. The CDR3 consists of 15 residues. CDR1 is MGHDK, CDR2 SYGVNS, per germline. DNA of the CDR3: TGTGCCAGCAGTGATGGGAGCGGGGGTTCCTACGAGCAGTACTTC. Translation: CASSDGSGGSYEQYF.